The 32 T cell receptor beta chains given below trace back to one sample, sequenced in a study of T-cell reconstitution after alpha-beta-depleted transplantation in children. TCRbeta library preparation incorporated unique molecular identifiers. TCRdb recomputed calls from the PCR reads with MiXCR, one row per CDR3 protein. Of hundreds of thousands of distinct CDR3 sequences in the sample, around a sixth are singletons; the top ten hold 0.85% to 1.3%. Sequenced here: PBMCs from the stem cell graft donor, sampled from the stem cell graft. Receptors originate from a human donor who donated a stem cell graft to a child with acute myeloid leukemia.

A remark on this clonotype: A read error may explain this, as a much larger clone is one base away. V is TRBV10-3 and J is TRBJ1-1, with 8 positions matching TRBD1. Germline-derived CDR1 and CDR2 are ENHRY and SYGVKD. The CDR3 is made up of 15 amino acids. The CDR3, as DNA: TGTGCCGTCAGTGAGTCTCAGGGGGCGGCCACTGAAGCTTTCTTT. Its protein product is CAVSESQGAATEAFF.

This chain uses TRBV3-1 with TRBJ2-7; the match to TRBD1 covers 7 bases. Germline V CDR1 and CDR2: LGHDT, YNNKEL (reference sequence). The CDR3 runs to 16 residues. Germline trimming cut 3 bases from V and 1 base from J; bases unmatched to any gene: 9. The CDR3 DNA is TGTGCCAGCAGCCATTACCTGAGGGACAGATCCTACGAGCAGTACTTC. Protein: CASSHYLRDRSYEQYF.

This clonotype was detected a few times. The chain combines TRBV13 with TRBJ1-6; 9 nucleotides agree with TRBD1. V trimming: 5 bases; J trimming: 5 bases; junction bases outside the gene matches: 4. This CDR3 comprises 15 residues. Germline CDR1 and CDR2: PRHDT and FYEKMQ (reference sequence). DNA of the CDR3: TGTGCCAGCAGCCAACGGACAGGGGATAATTCACCCCTCCACTTT. The encoded protein is CASSQRTGDNSPLHF.

This chain uses TRBV27 with TRBJ1-1, with D unresolved. The V end was cut by 1 base, the J end by 1 base, with 10 bases between. This CDR3 has 15 amino acids. CDR1 is MNHEY, CDR2 SMNVEV, per germline (reference sequence). CDR3 DNA: TGTGCCAGCAGTTTATTCGGCCGATGGAACACTGAAGCTTTCTTT. Translation: CASSLFGRWNTEAFF.

At least ten counts were recorded for this clonotype. J is TRBJ1-5 and V is TRBV20-1; 9 bases align to TRBD1. V lost 0 bases, J lost 4 bases, and 1 base stayed unmatched. This CDR3 contains 14 residues. CDR1 and CDR2 from the germline V gene are DFQATT and SNEGSKA (reference sequence). CDR3 sequence: CSAREQGANQPQHF. In DNA, the CDR3 is TGCAGTGCTAGAGAACAGGGGGCTAATCAGCCCCAGCATTTT.

This clonotype has just a few counts. The gene calls are TRBV9 and TRBJ1-1; 7 bases are shared with TRBD1. The ends lost 0 bases at V and 8 bases at J; junction bases unmatched: 4. Germline V lookup: CDR1 SGDLS, CDR2 YYNGEE. This CDR3 region has 13 residues. The CDR3 DNA follows: TGTGCCAGCAGCGTAGCTATGGACAGGGAAGCTTTCTTT. Translation gives CASSVAMDREAFF.

With regard to this clonotype: A read error may be the cause here, since a much bigger clone is one base away. V gene TRBV20-1 combines with J gene TRBJ2-1, with 15 bases that match TRBD2. The length of the CDR3 is 17 residues. CDR1 is DFQATT, CDR2 SNEGSKA, per germline (reference sequence). DNA of the CDR3: TGCTGTGCTAGAGGACTAGCGGGGGGGCCGGATATAGGTGAGCAGTTCTTC. Residues: CCARGLAGGPDIGEQFF.

As concerns this clonotype: This sequence may be a read error, since a much larger clone differs from it by one base. The chain combines TRBV29-1 with TRBJ2-2; either TRBD1 or TRBD2 may supply D (5 bases each). Trimming took 4 bases from V and 4 from J, leaving 16 bases between them. This CDR3 is 15 amino acids long. CDR1 is SQVTM and CDR2 is ANQGSEA in the germline V gene. The CDR3 region is CSVGSDGALTGELFF. CDR3 coding DNA: TGCAGCGTTGGGTCGGACGGGGCCCTCACCGGGGAGCTGTTTTTT.

This clonotype came up a few times. V gene TRBV24-1 combines with J gene TRBJ2-5, with D perhaps matching TRBD2 (5 bases). Germline CDR1 KGHDR, CDR2 SFDVKD. The CDR3 consists of 16 residues. Trimming took 3 bases from V and 4 from J, leaving 17 bases between them. The CDR3 loop is CATSDPSPAGGETQYF. CDR3 DNA: TGTGCCACCAGTGATCCAAGTCCCGCGGGCGGAGAGACCCAGTACTTC.

This clonotype was recorded a few times. The chain is built from TRBV5-1 and TRBJ2-1; D remains unclear. This CDR3 is 14 amino acids long. In germline, CDR1 is SGHRS, CDR2 YFSETQ. Trimming took off 5 bases at V and 6 bases at J, with 15 bases between the two ends. The CDR3 DNA sequence: TGCGCCAGCAGAGTCCAGGAGTCTTTCAATGAGCAGTTCTTC. Residues: CASRVQESFNEQFF. Using reference TRBV5-1 and TRBJ2-1 for the parts outside the CDR3, the full variable domain is KAGVTQTPRYLIKTRGQQVTLSCSPISGHRSVSWYQQTPGQGLQFLFEYFSETQRNKGNFPGRFSGRQFSNSRSEMNVSTLELGDSALYLCASRVQESFNEQFFGPGTRLTVL.

Worth noting for this clonotype: A much more abundant neighbour one base away suggests this may be a read error. This rearrangement joins TRBV20-1 to TRBJ2-1; 15 positions match TRBD2. There are 15 residues in the CDR3. Germline CDR1 DFQATT, CDR2 SNEGSKA (reference sequence). V shed 5 bases, J shed 8 bases, and the junction held 7 bases outside the gene matches. For the CDR3, the DNA is TGCAGTGCTCTCCGGACTAGCGGGGGGGCAGATGAGCAGTTCTTC. The encoded protein is CSALRTSGGADEQFF.

This clonotype was recorded many times. This chain connects TRBV20-1 to TRBJ1-1; 7 bases map to TRBD1. The J segment lost 2 bases and the V segment lost 6 bases, leaving 12 bases of the junction unmatched. Germline-derived CDR1 and CDR2 are DFQATT and SNEGSKA (reference sequence). This CDR3 comprises 15 residues. CDR3 residues: CSARIPGQHNTEAFF. The CDR3 DNA reads TGCAGTGCCAGGATTCCGGGACAGCATAACACTGAAGCTTTCTTT.

The chain carries TRBV6-2 or TRBV6-3 and TRBJ1-2; TRBD1 is a possible D gene (6 bases). Between the trimmed V and J ends, which lost 4 bases and 4 bases, there was a span of 10 bases. Germline V CDR1 and CDR2: MNHEY, SVGEGT. The CDR3 extends over 13 amino acids. The CDR3 bases are TGTGCCAGCAGTTCCAGGGGTTCCTATGGCTACACCTTC. Amino acids: CASSSRGSYGYTF.

The chain is built from TRBV5-5 and TRBJ2-7; 9 positions agree with TRBD1. Germline CDR1 reads SGHKS; CDR2 reads YYEKEE (reference sequence). The J segment lost 5 bases and the V segment lost 4 bases, leaving 7 bases of the junction unmatched. The CDR3 has 14 amino acids. The CDR3: CASSRGQGLHEQYF. For the CDR3, the DNA is TGTGCCAGCAGCCGGGGACAGGGTTTACACGAGCAGTACTTC.

This clonotype was detected only a few times. The chain combines TRBV29-1 with TRBJ2-1, with a weak D call TRBD1 (5 bases). Trimming removed 3 bases at V and 5 bases at J, with 8 bases between. This CDR3 spans 12 amino acids. Germline lookup yields CDR1 SQVTM and CDR2 ANQGSEA. CDR3 residues: CSVEDNHNEQFF. The CDR3 nucleotides are TGCAGCGTTGAGGACAACCACAATGAGCAGTTCTTC.

The CDR3, as DNA: TGCAGTGCTAGAGCCCGGACAGTGGAGGATGGCTACACCTTC. Its protein product is CSARARTVEDGYTF. The chain combines TRBV20-1 with TRBJ1-2, with D possibly matching TRBD1 (6 bases). The CDR3 extends over 14 amino acids. Trimming took off 1 base at V and 6 bases at J, with 15 bases between the two ends. Germline lookup yields CDR1 DFQATT and CDR2 SNEGSKA (reference sequence).

The rearrangement joins TRBV30 to TRBJ2-1; TRBD2 aligns across 10 bases. CDR1 and CDR2 (germline): GTSNPN, SVGIG (reference sequence). The CDR3 loop spans 16 amino acids. V was pared by 0 bases and J by 2 bases, with 4 bases of the junction left unmatched. The DNA of the CDR3 is TGTGCCTGGAGTGTACTAGCGGGGCCCACCTACAATGAGCAGTTCTTC. Translation: CAWSVLAGPTYNEQFF.

This clonotype was seen many times. The chain recombines TRBV27 with TRBJ1-5; D call uncertain. Germline CDR1 is MNHEY and CDR2 is SMNVEV (reference sequence). The CDR3 loop spans 14 amino acids. V gave up 6 bases and J gave up 0 bases, with 9 bases separating them. The CDR3 spells CASSHSDSNQPQHF. In DNA form, the CDR3 reads TGTGCCAGCAGCCATTCGGATAGCAATCAGCCCCAGCATTTT.

This clonotype was seen a handful of times. J is TRBJ2-7 and V is TRBV12-3 or TRBV12-4; tentative D call: TRBD2 (6 bases). Between the trimmed V and J ends, which lost 5 bases and 5 bases, there was a span of 10 bases. CDR3 length equals 12 residues. The DNA for the CDR3 is TGTGCCAGCAGTCCCGGGACTCACGAGCAGTACGTC. Protein: CASSPGTHEQYV.

This clonotype was seen ten or more times. The V and J genes are TRBV20-1 and TRBJ2-1; 7 bases line up with TRBD2. The length of the CDR3 is 15 residues. Looked up from germline, CDR1 is DFQATT and CDR2 is SNEGSKA (reference sequence). Losses at the gene ends were 5 bases for V and 1 base for J; bases not matched to a gene: 8. The CDR3 sequence: CSAPRSGDSYNEQFF. In DNA form, the CDR3 reads TGCAGTGCTCCCCGGAGCGGGGATTCCTACAATGAGCAGTTCTTC.

This clonotype was detected only a few times. The chain employs TRBV9 and TRBJ1-3; unclear D gene. The CDR3 consists of 15 residues. The germline gives CDR1 SGDLS, CDR2 YYNGEE. V was cut by 2 bases and J by 0 bases, with 9 bases left in between. The CDR3 here is CASSVDGTSGNTIYF. CDR3 nucleotides: TGTGCCAGCAGCGTTGACGGAACCTCTGGAAACACCATATATTTT.

The rearrangement links TRBV21-1 to TRBJ2-5. TRBV21-1 is labeled a pseudogene. The CDR3 totals 13 residues. The CDR3 loop reads CASSKCRMETQYF. As DNA, the CDR3 is TGTGCCAGCAGCAAATGCAGAATGGAGACCCAGTACTTC.

A few counts support this clonotype. The V and J genes are TRBV7-9 and TRBJ2-1, with D perhaps matching TRBD1 (7 bases). Germline V gene lookup returns CDR1 SEHNR and CDR2 FQNEAQ (reference sequence). Trimming removed 5 bases from V and 4 bases from J, with 18 bases in between. The CDR3 loop spans 16 amino acids. CDR3 bases: TGTGCCAGCAGCCCAGGGGGGCAGGGAGCATACAATGAGCAGTTCTTC. Translation gives CASSPGGQGAYNEQFF.

A few counts support this clonotype. The chain has TRBV29-1 and TRBJ2-1; either TRBD1 or TRBD2 may supply D (5 bases each). The ends were cut back, 7 bases at V and 6 bases at J, with 10 bases in the middle. This CDR3 has 11 residues. Germline-derived CDR1 and CDR2 are SQVTM and ANQGSEA. The chain's CDR3 is CSAQRGNEQFF. Here the CDR3 DNA reads TGCAGCGCTCAGAGGGGCAATGAGCAGTTCTTC.

The chain couples TRBV3-1 to TRBJ1-4; tentatively, D is TRBD1 (5 bases). V lost 7 bases, J lost 3 bases, and 12 bases lay in between. Germline CDR1 LGHDT, CDR2 YNNKEL (reference sequence). This CDR3 is 14 amino acids long. The CDR3 loop is CASTPRGSNEKLFF. The CDR3 DNA follows: TGTGCCAGCACCCCGAGGGGATCTAATGAAAAACTGTTTTTT.

Many counts were recorded for this clonotype. The chain has TRBV20-1 and TRBJ2-7; TRBD2 agrees at 11 bases. The CDR3 spans 16 residues. The junction had 7 bases not matched to a gene; V was cut back by 3 bases and J by 0 bases. Germline CDR1 and CDR2: DFQATT and SNEGSKA (reference sequence). CDR3 protein: CSASGIAGGLSYEQYF. CDR3 nucleotides: TGCAGTGCTAGTGGGATAGCGGGGGGGCTCTCCTACGAGCAGTACTTC.

This clonotype was seen many times. V and J are TRBV12-3 or TRBV12-4 and TRBJ2-5; D is uncertain. The V gene lost 5 bases and the J gene lost 5 bases, with 15 bases spanning the gap. This CDR3 has 14 amino acids. The CDR3 region is CASSLPSDGETQYF. The CDR3 DNA follows: TGTGCCAGCAGTCTCCCCAGCGATGGGGAGACCCAGTACTTC.

The chain employs TRBV6-2 or TRBV6-3 and TRBJ1-5; the D is unclear. The CDR3 has 13 amino acids. Germline V gene sequence: CDR1 MNHEY, CDR2 SVGEGT. V was clipped by 5 bases and J by 2 bases, with 7 bases between them. The CDR3 DNA reads as TGTGCCAGCAGTATCGGGGGCAATCAGCCCCAGCATTTT. Protein product: CASSIGGNQPQHF.

This clonotype has ten or more counts. The rearrangement joins TRBV20-1 to TRBJ1-5; TRBD1 might be the D (5 bases). The V end was cut by 0 bases, the J end by 1 base, with 13 bases between. CDR3 length: 16 amino acids. In germline, CDR1 is DFQATT, CDR2 SNEGSKA (reference sequence). CDR3 DNA: TGCAGTGCTAGAGATCAATGGGGACGGAGCAATCAGCCCCAGCATTTT. Translation gives CSARDQWGRSNQPQHF.

This clonotype showed up many times. CDR3 nucleotides: TGCAGTGCTAGCGGGGCCACAGCGGACCTTGAAGCTTTCTTT. It encodes CSASGATADLEAFF. The V and J genes are TRBV20-1 and TRBJ1-1, with D possibly being TRBD1 (5 bases). Germline-derived CDR1 and CDR2 are DFQATT and SNEGSKA (reference sequence). The CDR3 totals 14 residues. Trimming left V 3 bases short and J 7 bases short, with 18 bases between.

This clonotype has ten or more counts. CDR3: CSASRLPMSGANVLTF. CDR3 bases: TGCAGTGCTAGTAGGCTCCCGATGTCTGGGGCCAACGTCCTGACTTTC. The J gene is TRBJ2-6, the V gene TRBV20-1, with unresolved D. Germline lookup yields CDR1 DFQATT and CDR2 SNEGSKA (reference sequence). V was pared by 3 bases and J by 1 base, with 13 bases between. CDR3 length: 16 amino acids.

This clonotype was detected only a few times. V usage is TRBV12-3 or TRBV12-4 and J usage is TRBJ2-7; maybe TRBD2 (5 bases). The CDR3 is made up of 14 amino acids. V shed 2 bases and J shed 3 bases, with 11 bases lying between them. CDR3 sequence: CASSLSLDFYEQYV. The DNA for the CDR3 is TGTGCCAGCAGTTTAAGTTTGGACTTCTACGAGCAGTACGTC.